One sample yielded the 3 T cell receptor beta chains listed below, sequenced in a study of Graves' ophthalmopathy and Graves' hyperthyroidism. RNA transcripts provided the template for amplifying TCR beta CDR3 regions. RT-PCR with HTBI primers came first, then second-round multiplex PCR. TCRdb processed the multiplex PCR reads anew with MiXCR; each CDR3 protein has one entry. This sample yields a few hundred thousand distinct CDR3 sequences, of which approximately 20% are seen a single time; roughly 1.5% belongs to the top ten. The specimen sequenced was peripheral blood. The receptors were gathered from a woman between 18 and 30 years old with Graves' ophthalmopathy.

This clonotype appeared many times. The CDR3 nucleotides read TGTGCCAGCAGCGCTCCGGGACAGGGGAAGCATGGCTACACCTTC. Its protein product is CASSAPGQGKHGYTF. The rearrangement uses TRBV6-2 or TRBV6-3 and TRBJ1-2; 10 positions match TRBD1. The CDR3 contains 15 residues. Germline V gene sequence: CDR1 MNHEY, CDR2 SVGEGT. The junction had 10 bases not matched to a gene; V was cut back by 6 bases and J by 6 bases.

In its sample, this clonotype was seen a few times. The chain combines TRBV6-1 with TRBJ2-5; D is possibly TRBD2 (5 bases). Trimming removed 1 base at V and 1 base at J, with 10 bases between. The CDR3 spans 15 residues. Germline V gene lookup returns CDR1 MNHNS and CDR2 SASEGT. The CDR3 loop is CASSEGTLLQETQYF. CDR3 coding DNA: TGTGCCAGCAGTGAAGGGACTCTTCTCCAAGAGACCCAGTACTTC.

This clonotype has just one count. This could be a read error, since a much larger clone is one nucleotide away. The CDR3 loop reads CASSSTSLRETQYF. The CDR3 DNA reads as TGTGCCAGCAGTTCTACTTCCCTGAGGGAGACCCAGTACTTC. V and J are TRBV12-3 or TRBV12-4 and TRBJ2-5; D is unresolved. V was pared by 4 bases and J by 5 bases, with 14 bases between. The CDR3 totals 14 residues.